One sample yielded the 23 T cell receptor beta chains listed below, sequenced in a study of blood T cell repertoires in COVID-19. Here immunoSEQ multiplex PCR was the method, and the copy in TCRdb shows in-frame clones only, minus some. The sample has 240,000 or so clones; around four fifths are singletons. Specimen: peripheral blood. The receptors originated from a woman older than 75 with acute or convalescent COVID-19.

The table lists this clone with a count of one. V usage is TRBV6-5 and J usage is TRBJ1-2; TRBD1 aligns across 9 bases. CDR1 is MNHEY and CDR2 is SVGAGI in the germline V gene. The CDR3 runs 15 residues. Trimming cost V 6 bases and J 0 bases; bases outside gene matches: 5. CDR3 bases: TGTGCCAGCAGGGGACAGGGCCTAGCTAACTATGGCTACACCTTC. It is translated as CASRGQGLANYGYTF.

This clone was detected once. This chain joins TRBV15 and TRBJ1-4, with a tentative D call TRBD1 (5 bases). The CDR3 has 15 amino acids. Trimming shortened V by 5 bases and J by 7 bases, and 17 bases separated the two germline ends. CDR1 and CDR2 from the germline V gene are LNHNV and YYDKDF (reference sequence). The CDR3 coding sequence is TGTGCCACCAGCGATGGGACCGGGAGGGGTGAAAAACTGTTTTTT. It yields the protein CATSDGTGRGEKLFF.

The V call is TRBV5-5, the J call TRBJ2-7; D possibly corresponds to TRBD1 (5 bases). V was pared by 4 bases and J by 0 bases, with 17 bases between. The CDR3 sequence is 16 residues long. CDR1 SGHKS and CDR2 YYEKEE come from the germline V gene (reference sequence). The chain's CDR3 is CASSRLGIQGSYEQYF. CDR3 nucleotides: TGTGCCAGCAGCAGATTGGGAATCCAGGGCTCCTACGAGCAGTACTTC. The full variable domain, in which reference TRBV5-5 and TRBJ2-7 provide the parts outside the CDR3, is DAGVTQSPTHLIKTRGQQVTLRCSPISGHKSVSWYQQVLGQGPQFIFQYYEKEERGRGNFPDRFSARQFPNYSSELNVNALLLGDSALYLCASSRLGIQGSYEQYFGPGTRLTVT.

V usage is TRBV30 and J usage is TRBJ2-7, with 8 bases matching TRBD1. CDR1 GTSNPN and CDR2 SVGIG come from the germline V gene (reference sequence). Germline trimming cut 3 bases from V and 3 bases from J; bases unmatched to any gene: 7. This CDR3 has 14 residues. CDR3 nucleotide sequence: TGTGCCTGGAGCCTACAGGGGGTCGGCTACGAGCAGTACTTC. Protein: CAWSLQGVGYEQYF.

CDR3 DNA: TGCGCCAGCAGCTTGGGATCTCTGGAGCAGCCCCAGCATTTT. Protein sequence: CASSLGSLEQPQHF. This chain connects TRBV5-1 to TRBJ1-5; no reliable D call. This CDR3 contains 14 residues. V lost 0 bases and J lost 7, with 11 bases in between. CDR1 is SGHRS and CDR2 is YFSETQ in the germline V gene.

As for this clone: At one boundary the junction diverges from the germline segment, which might be a read error. The rearrangement links TRBV20-1 to TRBJ2-7; tentatively, D is TRBD2 (5 bases). The CDR3 extends over 11 amino acids. Germline V gives CDR1 DFQATT, CDR2 SNEGSKA (reference sequence). CDR3 residues: CSATNGGFQQF. In DNA form, the CDR3 reads TGCAGTGCTACGAACGGAGGCTTTCAGCAGTTC.

V and J are TRBV7-7 and TRBJ2-5, with TRBD2 matching 9 bases. Germline V CDR1 and CDR2: SSHAT, FNYEAQ (reference sequence). V shed 4 bases, J shed 4 bases, and the junction held 7 bases outside the gene matches. This CDR3 comprises 15 residues. The chain's CDR3 is CASSSGGGAGETQYF. CDR3 DNA sequence: TGTGCCAGCAGCTCAGGCGGGGGGGCCGGAGAGACCCAGTACTTC.

The chain links TRBV14 to TRBJ2-7; 10 bases fit TRBD2. CDR3 size: 14 residues. V shed 3 bases and J 5 bases; nucleotides not matched to a gene: 4. The V gene's germline CDR1 is SGHDN and CDR2 FVKESK. This CDR3 is CASSQSGGVNEQYF. The CDR3 bases are TGTGCCAGCAGCCAGAGCGGGGGGGTGAACGAGCAGTACTTC. The full variable domain, with the rest looked up from reference TRBV14 and TRBJ2-7, is EAGVTQFPSHSVIEKGQTVTLRCDPISGHDNLYWYRRVMGKEIKFLLHFVKESKQDESGMPNNRFLAERTGGTYSTLKVQPAELEDSGVYFCASSQSGGVNEQYFGPGTRLTVT.

The chain is built from TRBV5-6 and TRBJ1-1; TRBD1 aligns across 9 bases. J was trimmed by 6 bases and V by 8 bases; bases with no gene match: 8. The CDR3 loop spans 13 amino acids. Germline V gene sequence: CDR1 SGHDT, CDR2 YYEEEE. The CDR3 spells CASLLGTGPEAFF. In DNA, the CDR3 is TGTGCCAGTCTCCTAGGGACAGGGCCTGAAGCTTTCTTT.

The CDR3 loop is CASSHIAGGPRNEQFF. The DNA for the CDR3 is TGTGCCAGCAGCCATATAGCGGGGGGGCCGCGCAATGAGCAGTTCTTC. The chain recombines TRBV5-4 with TRBJ2-1; 11 positions agree with TRBD2. CDR1 and CDR2 (germline): SGHNT, YYREEE (reference sequence). The CDR3 extends over 16 amino acids. V lost 4 bases, J lost 6 bases, and 9 bases stayed unmatched.

The chain links TRBV28 to TRBJ2-1, with a weak D call TRBD1 (6 bases). V was shortened by 7 bases and J by 0 bases, with 16 bases between the two germline ends. This CDR3 is 16 amino acids long. Looked up from germline, CDR1 is MDHEN and CDR2 is SYDVKM. The CDR3 DNA follows: TGTGCCAGCACTAGTAATACAGGGAGCTCCTACAATGAGCAGTTCTTC. It specifies CASTSNTGSSYNEQFF.

V gene TRBV5-1 combines with J gene TRBJ2-6; tentative D call: TRBD2 (5 bases). The V end lost 0 bases, the J end lost 0 bases, and 10 bases lay between the germline ends. The germline CDR1 and CDR2 sequences are SGHRS and YFSETQ. There are 17 residues in the CDR3. The CDR3: CASSLGGLNSGANVLTF. CDR3 bases: TGCGCCAGCAGCTTGGGCGGACTGAACTCTGGGGCCAACGTCCTGACTTTC.

The chain links TRBV29-1 to TRBJ2-1, with D perhaps matching TRBD1 (7 bases). The V gene lost 6 bases and the J gene lost 5 bases, with 20 bases spanning the gap. CDR3 size: 15 residues. Germline V lookup: CDR1 SQVTM, CDR2 ANQGSEA. The CDR3 nucleotides are TGCAGCGTCGAGGGACAGTGGGGGGCCAACAATGAGCAGTTCTTC. This translates into CSVEGQWGANNEQFF.

The rearrangement joins TRBV7-9 to TRBJ2-5; TRBD2 aligns across 10 bases. The junction had 2 bases not matched to a gene; V was cut back by 2 bases and J by 2 bases. The V gene's germline CDR1 is SEHNR and CDR2 FQNEAQ (reference sequence). The CDR3 spans 15 residues. The CDR3 loop is CASSLRAGGQETQYF. In DNA, the CDR3 is TGTGCCAGCAGCTTACGAGCGGGGGGGCAAGAGACCCAGTACTTC.

The chain is built from TRBV2 and TRBJ2-7, with a tentative D call TRBD2 (5 bases). The CDR3 consists of 12 residues. V was shortened by 4 bases and J by 3 bases, with 7 bases between the two germline ends. Looked up from germline, CDR1 is SNHLY and CDR2 is FYNNEI. The CDR3 loop reads CASSAEGYEQYF. In DNA, the CDR3 is TGTGCCAGCAGTGCTGAGGGCTACGAGCAGTACTTC.

In regard to this clone: Other DNA sequences in this specimen translate into the identical CDR3. V and J are TRBV18 and TRBJ1-2; TRBD1 matches 8 bases. V lost 6 bases and J lost 3; bases outside the gene matches: 3. CDR3 length equals 13 residues. Germline V CDR1 and CDR2: KGHSH, LQKENI. The CDR3 loop reads CASSPDRDYGYTF. CDR3 in DNA: TGTGCCAGCTCCCCGGACAGGGACTATGGCTACACCTTC.

The chain is built from TRBV5-1 and TRBJ1-5; tentatively, D is TRBD1 (5 bases). CDR3 length equals 14 residues. Germline V lookup: CDR1 SGHRS, CDR2 YFSETQ. V lost 4 bases to trimming and J lost 2 bases, with 10 bases between them. The DNA for the CDR3 is TGCGCCAGCAGCACGGGAGGGGGCAATCAGCCCCAGCATTTT. Translated: CASSTGGGNQPQHF.

V is TRBV5-4 and J is TRBJ1-1, with TRBD1 matching over 10 bases. This CDR3 region has 14 residues. The germline gives CDR1 SGHNT, CDR2 YYREEE (reference sequence). With V trimmed by 4 bases and J by 3 bases, 3 bases remained unmatched. The CDR3 loop is CASSTDRGDTEAFF. As DNA, the CDR3 is TGTGCCAGCAGCACGGACAGGGGGGACACTGAAGCTTTCTTT.

The chain uses TRBV12-5 and TRBJ2-2, with 7 bases identical to TRBD1. V shed 2 bases and J 4 bases; nucleotides not matched to a gene: 4. Germline CDR1 reads LGHNT; CDR2 reads FRNRAP. The CDR3 totals 15 residues. CDR3 protein: CASGLIQGSTGELFF. The CDR3 DNA reads TGTGCTAGTGGTTTGATACAGGGGTCCACCGGGGAGCTGTTTTTT.

The J gene is TRBJ1-2, the V gene TRBV6-5; a possible D gene is TRBD1 (5 bases). The CDR3 extends over 15 amino acids. V lost 4 bases to trimming and J lost 8 bases, with 20 bases between them. The germline V gene encodes CDR1 MNHEY and CDR2 SVGAGI. The CDR3, as DNA: TGTGCCAGCAGTTCCCCCTCAACAGGAAACAACGGCTACACCTTC. It is translated as CASSSPSTGNNGYTF.

The chain combines TRBV30 with TRBJ1-4; D is perhaps TRBD1 (5 bases). Trimming removed 2 bases from V and 7 bases from J, with 11 bases in between. The CDR3 spans 13 residues. Per the germline V gene, CDR1 is GTSNPN and CDR2 is SVGIG (reference sequence). CDR3 nucleotide sequence: TGTGCCTGGAGTTCGGACAAGGGTGAAAAACTGTTTTTT. It specifies CAWSSDKGEKLFF.

This clone occurred once. The chain links TRBV7-3 to TRBJ2-5; no clear D gene. With 1 base removed from V and 2 bases from J, the gap between germline ends came to 11 bases. Germline V CDR1 and CDR2: SGHTA, FQGTGA. The CDR3 is 15 amino acids. CDR3 nucleotide sequence: TGTGCCAGCAGCTTAATGAATGGGCCTCAAGAGACCCAGTACTTC. Translation: CASSLMNGPQETQYF.

This chain connects TRBV3-1 (or the pseudogene TRBV3-2) to TRBJ1-2; D is possibly TRBD1 (5 bases). V shed 4 bases and J shed 3 bases, with 12 bases lying between them. This CDR3 is 14 amino acids long. From germline, CDR1 is LGHDT and CDR2 YNNKEL (reference sequence). Here the CDR3 reads CASSPETVYYGYTF. The CDR3 DNA reads TGTGCCAGCAGCCCGGAGACAGTCTACTATGGCTACACCTTC.